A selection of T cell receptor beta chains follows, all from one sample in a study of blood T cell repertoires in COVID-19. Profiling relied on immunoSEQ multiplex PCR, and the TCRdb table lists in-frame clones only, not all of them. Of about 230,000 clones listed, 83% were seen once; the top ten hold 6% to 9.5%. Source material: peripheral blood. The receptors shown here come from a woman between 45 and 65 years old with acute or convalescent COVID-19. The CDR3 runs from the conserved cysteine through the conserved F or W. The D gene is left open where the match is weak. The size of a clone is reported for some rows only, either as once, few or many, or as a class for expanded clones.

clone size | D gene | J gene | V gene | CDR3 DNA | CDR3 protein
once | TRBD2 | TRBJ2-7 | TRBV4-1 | TGCGCCAGCAGCCAATATCCTAGCGGGGGCTCCTACGAGCAGTACTTC | CASSQYPSGGSYEQYF
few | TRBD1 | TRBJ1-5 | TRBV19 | TGTGCCAGTAGTATGAGACAGGGGGGCGTTCAGCCCCAGCATTTT | CASSMRQGGVQPQHF
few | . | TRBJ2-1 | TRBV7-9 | TGTGCCAGCAGCTCAAGCGGCTATCGAGGCAGGCCCAAGTTCATGTTCTTC | CASSSSGYRGRPKFMFF
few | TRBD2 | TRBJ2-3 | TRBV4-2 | TGTGCCAGCAGCCAAGATCGGGCGGGAGCATGGGGGGTTACGCAGTATTTT | CASSQDRAGAWGVTQYF
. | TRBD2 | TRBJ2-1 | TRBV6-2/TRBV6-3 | TGTGCCAGCAGTATACTTAGCGGGAGGGCCAGTGAGCAGTTCTTC | CASSILSGRASEQFF
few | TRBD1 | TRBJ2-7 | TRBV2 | TGTGCCAGCAACCGAGAGAGGGGGCAGTACGAGCAGTACTTC | CASNRERGQYEQYF
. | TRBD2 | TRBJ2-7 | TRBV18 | TGTGCCAGCTCACCTTCGGGACTAGGCTACGAGCAGTACTTC | CASSPSGLGYEQYF
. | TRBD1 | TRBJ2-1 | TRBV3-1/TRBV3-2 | TGTGCCAGCAGATCAGGACAGGGGGCCTACAATGAGCAGTTCTTC | CASRSGQGAYNEQFF
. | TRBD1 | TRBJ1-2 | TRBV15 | TGTGCCACCAGCAGCGGCACAGGGGGCATCGCGGGCTACACCTTC | CATSSGTGGIAGYTF
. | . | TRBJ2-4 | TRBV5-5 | TGTGCCAGCAGCGTCGGCTTATCCAACGGGGTAGCCAAAAACATTCAGTACTTC | CASSVGLSNGVAKNIQYF
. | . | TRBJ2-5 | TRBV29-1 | TGCAGCGTTGACCGAGGATACGACGGAGAGAGCCAGTACTTC | CSVDRGYDGESQYF
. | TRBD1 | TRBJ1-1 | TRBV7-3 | TGTGCCAGCAGCTTTTTCGCGGGCAGGGGGCGAACTGAAGCTTTCTTT | CASSFFAGRGRTEAFF
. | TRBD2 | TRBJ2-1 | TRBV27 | TGTGCCAGCACCGGACTAGCGGGGGGAGACAATGAGCAGTTCTTC | CASTGLAGGDNEQFF
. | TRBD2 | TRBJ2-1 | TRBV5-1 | TGCGCCAGCAGCTTGGGTAAGCGGGGGAGCTACAATGAGCAGTTCTTC | CASSLGKRGSYNEQFF